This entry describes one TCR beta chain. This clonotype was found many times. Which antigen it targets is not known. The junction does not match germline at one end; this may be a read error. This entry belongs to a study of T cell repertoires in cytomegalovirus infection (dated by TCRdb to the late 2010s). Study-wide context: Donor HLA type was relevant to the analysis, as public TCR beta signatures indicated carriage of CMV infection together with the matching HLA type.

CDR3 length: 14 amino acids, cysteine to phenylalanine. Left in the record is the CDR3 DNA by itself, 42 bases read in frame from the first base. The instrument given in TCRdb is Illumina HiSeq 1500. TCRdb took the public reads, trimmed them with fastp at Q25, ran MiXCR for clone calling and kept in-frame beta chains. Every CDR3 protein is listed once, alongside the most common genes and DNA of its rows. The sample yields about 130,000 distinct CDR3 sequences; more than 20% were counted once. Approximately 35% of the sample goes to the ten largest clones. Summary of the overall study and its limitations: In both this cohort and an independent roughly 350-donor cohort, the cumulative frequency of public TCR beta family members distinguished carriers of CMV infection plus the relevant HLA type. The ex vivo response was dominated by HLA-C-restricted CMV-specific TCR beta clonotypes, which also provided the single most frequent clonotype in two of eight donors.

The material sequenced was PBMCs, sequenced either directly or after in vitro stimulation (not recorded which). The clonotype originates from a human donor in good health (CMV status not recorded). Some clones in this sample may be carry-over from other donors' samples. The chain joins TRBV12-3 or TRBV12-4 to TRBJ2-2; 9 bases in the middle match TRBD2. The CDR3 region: CASSLAGETGELFF. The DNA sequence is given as TGTGCCAGCAGCTTAGCGGGAGAAACCGGGGAGCTGTTTTTT.